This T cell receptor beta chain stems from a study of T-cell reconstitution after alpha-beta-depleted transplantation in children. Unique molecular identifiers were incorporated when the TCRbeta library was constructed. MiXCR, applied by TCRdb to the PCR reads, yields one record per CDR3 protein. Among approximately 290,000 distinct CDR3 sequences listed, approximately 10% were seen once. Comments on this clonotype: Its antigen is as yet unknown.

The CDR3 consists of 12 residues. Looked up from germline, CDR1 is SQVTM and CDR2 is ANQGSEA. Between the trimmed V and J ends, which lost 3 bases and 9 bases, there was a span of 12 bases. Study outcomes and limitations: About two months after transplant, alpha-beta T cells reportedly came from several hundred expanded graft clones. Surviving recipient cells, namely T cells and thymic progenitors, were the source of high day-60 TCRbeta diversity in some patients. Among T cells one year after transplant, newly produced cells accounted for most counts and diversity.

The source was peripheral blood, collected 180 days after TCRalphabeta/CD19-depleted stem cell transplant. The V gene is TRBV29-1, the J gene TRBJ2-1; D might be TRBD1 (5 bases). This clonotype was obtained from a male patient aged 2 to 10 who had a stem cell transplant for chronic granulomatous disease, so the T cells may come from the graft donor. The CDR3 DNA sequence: TGCAGCGTTGACTATGGGGCTGGTGAGCAGTTCTTC. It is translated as CSVDYGAGEQFF.